Listed below are T cell receptor beta chains from one sample, sequenced in a study of T cell responses to AZD1222 COVID-19 vaccine. Clones were sequenced by immunoSEQ multiplex PCR, and TCRdb holds only the in-frame ones, with some missing. The sample records approximately 150,000 clones, around 94% being singletons. The sequences come from peripheral blood, collected on day 0 of AZD1222 vaccination. These receptors were collected from an adult in good health. Each CDR3 is given with its conserved first and last residue. D genes are given only for firm matches. The size of a clone is reported for some rows only, either as once, few or many, or as a class for expanded clones.

TRBD1 TRBJ2-1 NA TRBV18 TGTGCCAGCTCACCTCTAACGGACAGGCTTAATGAGCAGTTCTTC CASSPLTDRLNEQFF
TRBD1 TRBJ2-7 NA TRBV7-6 TGTGCCAGCAGCTTAGAGGACAGGGGGGGGTACGAGCAGTACTTC CASSLEDRGGYEQYF
TRBD1 TRBJ1-5 few TRBV2 TGTGCCAGCAGGGGGGGGACAGTAAACAATCAGCCCCAGCATTTT CASRGGTVNNQPQHF
NA TRBJ2-1 NA TRBV7-2 TGTGCCAGCAGCTTAGCAGGTTCGAGAGAGCAGTTCTTC CASSLAGSREQFF
NA TRBJ1-6 NA TRBV2 TGTGCCAGCAGTGATCTAGCAGGGAAGGAAAATCTCCTCCACTTT CASSDLAGKENLLHF
TRBD1 TRBJ1-2 NA TRBV9 TGTGCCAGCAGCGCGGGACAGCCCTATGGCTACACCTTC CASSAGQPYGYTF
NA TRBJ1-1 NA TRBV11-2 TGTGCCAGCAGCTTAGAGGCAGGCAAAGCTTTCTTT CASSLEAGKAFF
NA TRBJ1-6 NA TRBV6-5 TGTGCCACCAACAGGGCAACTAATTCACCCCTCCACTTT CATNRATNSPLHF
TRBD1 TRBJ1-1 NA TRBV7-2 TGTGCCAGCAGCACCAGGACAGGGGCGAACACTGAAGCTTTCTTT CASSTRTGANTEAFF
TRBD1 TRBJ1-5 NA TRBV28 TGTGCCAGCAGCCTCCTCTCCTCCAGGACAGGTCCGAATCAGCCCCAGCATTTT CASSLLSSRTGPNQPQHF
NA TRBJ1-2 NA TRBV24-1 TGTGCCACCAGTGACCCCCTCTATGGCTACACCTTC CATSDPLYGYTF
NA TRBJ2-5 NA TRBV15 TGTGCCACCTCCCCGGGCGGACCAGAGACCCAGTACTTC CATSPGGPETQYF
NA TRBJ1-1 NA TRBV6-2/TRBV6-3 TGTGCCAGCAGTTACTTGGAGAGGACTGAAGCTTTCTTT CASSYLERTEAFF
NA TRBJ1-2 NA TRBV3-1/TRBV3-2 TGTGCCAGCAGTCAAACCTGGCAGACTTATGGCTACACCTTC CASSQTWQTYGYTF
TRBD2 TRBJ2-3 NA TRBV11-2 TGTGCCAGCAGCTTAGGAGCGGGGGTCACCACAGATACGCAGTATTTT CASSLGAGVTTDTQYF
NA TRBJ1-1 NA TRBV20-1 TGCAGTGCTAGTTGGGGAGGCCCTAACACTGAAGCTTTCTTT CSASWGGPNTEAFF
NA TRBJ1-2 NA TRBV7-2 TGTGCCAGCAGCCCAAGGACAGTGGGGGGCTACACCTTC CASSPRTVGGYTF
NA TRBJ2-1 NA TRBV5-8 TGTGCCAGCAGCGCACGGGGGTCCAGCTACAATGAGCAGTTCTTC CASSARGSSYNEQFF
TRBD1 TRBJ2-2 NA TRBV24-1 TGTGCCACCAGGGGTCAAGTACCAGACAGGGGAAGAGTCCGATACGGCGGGGAGCTGTTTTTT CATRGQVPDRGRVRYGGELFF
NA TRBJ1-6 once TRBV3-1/TRBV3-2 TGTGCCAGCAGCCGACGGAGGGCGACCTATTCACCCCTCCACTTT CASSRRRATYSPLHF
NA TRBJ1-2 NA TRBV2 TGTGCCAGCTTATACAGCCTGAACTATGGCTACACCTTC CASLYSLNYGYTF
NA TRBJ1-2 NA TRBV2 TGTGCCAGCAGTGGGGACGGAGCCTCCCCCTCCTTC CASSGDGASPSF
NA TRBJ1-4 NA TRBV30 TGTGCCTGGAGTCGGCAGATTAATGAAAAACTGTTTTTT CAWSRQINEKLFF
NA TRBJ1-2 NA TRBV5-1 TGCGCCAGCAGCTTGGCCTTGGCAGGGGTAAATGGCTACACCTTC CASSLALAGVNGYTF
TRBD1 TRBJ1-4 NA TRBV5-1 TGCGCCAGCAGCCTCCAAGGACAGGGGGGGGAAAAACTGTTTTTT CASSLQGQGGEKLFF
NA TRBJ1-2 NA TRBV4-3 TGCGCCAGCAGCCAAGATAGGTTAACAGGGATTTGGGGGTTGGAAGGCTACACCTTC CASSQDRLTGIWGLEGYTF
NA TRBJ1-4 once TRBV6-6 TGTGCCAGCAGTTACTCGTCAGGGACGGGTGAAAAACTGTTTTTT CASSYSSGTGEKLFF
NA TRBJ1-6 once TRBV19 TGTGCCAGTAGTCGCGACAGCCATATAGGGAATTCACCCCTCCACTTT CASSRDSHIGNSPLHF
NA TRBJ2-1 NA TRBV19 TGTGCCAGTAGTAGTCTCAAGTACAATGAGCAGTTCTTC CASSSLKYNEQFF
TRBD1 TRBJ1-2 NA TRBV30 TGTGCCTGGAGCGGGGGACAGATCTATGGCTACACCTTC CAWSGGQIYGYTF
NA TRBJ1-1 NA TRBV9 TGTGCCAGCAGCGTAGTCGGAGTGAACACTGAAGCTTTCTTT CASSVVGVNTEAFF
NA TRBJ2-1 NA TRBV5-3 TGTGCCAGAAGCTTGGGGCGGACCGCCTACAATGAGCAGTTCTTC CARSLGRTAYNEQFF
TRBD2 TRBJ2-3 once TRBV6-1 TGTGCCAGCAGTGATAAAGCGGGGGGGCGGGCAGATACGCAGTATTTT CASSDKAGGRADTQYF
TRBD1 TRBJ1-2 NA TRBV7-6 TGTGCCAGCAGCCCACGGACAGGTTACTATGGCTACACCTTC CASSPRTGYYGYTF
TRBD1 TRBJ1-4 NA TRBV28 TGTGCCAGCAGTCCCGGGGACAGACGGAATGAAAAACTGTTTTTT CASSPGDRRNEKLFF
TRBD1 TRBJ2-3 NA TRBV24-1 TGTGCCACCAGTGACGCAGGGACAGGGGGGTATACGCAGTATTTT CATSDAGTGGYTQYF
NA TRBJ2-7 NA TRBV7-9 TGTGCCAGCAGCGGGGGGAGATCCTACGAGCAGTACTTC CASSGGRSYEQYF
NA TRBJ2-3 NA TRBV19 TGTGCCAGTAGTATTAGGGGGGCACCGAGACCCACAGATACGCAGTATTTT CASSIRGAPRPTDTQYF
NA TRBJ1-2 NA TRBV2 TGTGCCAGCAGTTCGCGGGACACCATAAACTATGGCTACACCTTC CASSSRDTINYGYTF
TRBD1 TRBJ1-2 once TRBV9 TGTGCCAGCAGCGCAAGACAGGGTAGTTCTGGCTACACCTTC CASSARQGSSGYTF
NA TRBJ2-1 NA TRBV2 TGTGCCAACAGTGAGCAGGGTGAGCAGTTCTTC CANSEQGEQFF
NA TRBJ1-3 NA TRBV28 TGTGCCAGCAGTTTAATCAGGGGTGGAAACACCATATATTTT CASSLIRGGNTIYF
TRBD1 TRBJ1-5 NA TRBV5-1 TGCGCCAGCAGCTTGGCGGGACAGGGCCATCAGCCCCAGCATTTT CASSLAGQGHQPQHF
NA TRBJ1-2 NA TRBV5-1 TGCGCCAGCAGCTTGGGGGTTATAGACGGCTATGGCTACACCTTC CASSLGVIDGYGYTF
NA TRBJ2-3 NA TRBV27 TGTGCCAGCAGTTTATCGGGACTCAGGGGAGATACGCAGTATTTT CASSLSGLRGDTQYF
TRBD1 TRBJ1-5 NA TRBV6-2/TRBV6-3 TGTGCCAGCAGTCACTGGACAGGGGACGTGAGTCAGCCCCAGCATTTT CASSHWTGDVSQPQHF